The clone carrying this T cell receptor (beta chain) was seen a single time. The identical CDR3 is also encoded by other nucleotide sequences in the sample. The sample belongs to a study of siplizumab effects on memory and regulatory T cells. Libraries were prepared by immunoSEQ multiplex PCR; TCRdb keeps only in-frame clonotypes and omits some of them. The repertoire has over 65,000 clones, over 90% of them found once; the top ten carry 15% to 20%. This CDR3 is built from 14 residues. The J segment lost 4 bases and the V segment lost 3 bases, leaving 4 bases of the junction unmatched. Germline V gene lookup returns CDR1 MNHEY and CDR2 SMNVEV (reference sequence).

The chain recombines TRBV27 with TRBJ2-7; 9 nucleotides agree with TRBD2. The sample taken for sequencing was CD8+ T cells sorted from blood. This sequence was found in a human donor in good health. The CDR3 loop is CASSFAGGSYEQYF. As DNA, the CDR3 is TGTGCCAGCAGTTTCGCGGGAGGGAGTTACGAGCAGTACTTC.